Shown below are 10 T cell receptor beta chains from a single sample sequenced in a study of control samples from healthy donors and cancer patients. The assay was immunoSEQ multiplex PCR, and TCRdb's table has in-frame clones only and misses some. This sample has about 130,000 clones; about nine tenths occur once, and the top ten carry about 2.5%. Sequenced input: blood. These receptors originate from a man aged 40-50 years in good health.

The CDR3 loop reads CASSPIGLSSYEQYF. As DNA, the CDR3 is TGTGCCAGCAGCCCAATTGGGTTGAGCTCCTACGAGCAGTACTTC. The V and J genes are TRBV5-6 and TRBJ2-7; no firm D call. V was shortened by 4 bases and J by 0 bases, with 14 bases between the two germline ends. Germline values: CDR1 SGHDT, CDR2 YYEEEE. This CDR3 spans 15 amino acids.

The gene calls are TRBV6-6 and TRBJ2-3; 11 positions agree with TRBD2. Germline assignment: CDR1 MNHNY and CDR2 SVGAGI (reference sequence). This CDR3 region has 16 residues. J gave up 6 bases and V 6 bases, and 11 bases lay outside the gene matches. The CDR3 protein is CASSLSGGAGADTQYF. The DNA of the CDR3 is TGTGCCAGCAGCCTTAGCGGGGGGGCCGGTGCCGATACGCAGTATTTT.

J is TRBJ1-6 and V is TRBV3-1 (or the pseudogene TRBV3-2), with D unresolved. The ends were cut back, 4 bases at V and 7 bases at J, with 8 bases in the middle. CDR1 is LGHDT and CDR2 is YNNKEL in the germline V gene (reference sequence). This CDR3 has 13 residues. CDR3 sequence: CASSPLFNSPLHF. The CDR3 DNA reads TGTGCCAGCAGCCCGCTTTTCAATTCACCCCTCCACTTT.

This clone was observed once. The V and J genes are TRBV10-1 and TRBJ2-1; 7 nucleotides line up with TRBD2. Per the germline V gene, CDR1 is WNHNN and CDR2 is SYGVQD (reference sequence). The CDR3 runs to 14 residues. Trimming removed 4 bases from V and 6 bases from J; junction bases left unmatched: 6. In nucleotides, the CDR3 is TGCGCCAGCAGTGTCTCGGGCGGGGGCAATGAGCAGTTCTTC. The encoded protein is CASSVSGGGNEQFF.

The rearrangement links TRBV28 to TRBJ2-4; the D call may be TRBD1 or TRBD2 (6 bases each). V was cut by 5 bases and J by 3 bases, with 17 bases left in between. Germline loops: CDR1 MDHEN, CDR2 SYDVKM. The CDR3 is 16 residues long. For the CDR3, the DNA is TGTGCCAGCAGTACTCTGGAGGGGGGTTTCAAAAACATTCAGTACTTC. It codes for CASSTLEGGFKNIQYF. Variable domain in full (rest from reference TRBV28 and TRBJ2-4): DVKVTQSSRYLVKRTGEKVFLECVQDMDHENMFWYRQDPGLGLRLIYFSYDVKMKEKGDIPEGYSVSREKKERFSLILESASTNQTSMYLCASSTLEGGFKNIQYFGAGTRLSVL.

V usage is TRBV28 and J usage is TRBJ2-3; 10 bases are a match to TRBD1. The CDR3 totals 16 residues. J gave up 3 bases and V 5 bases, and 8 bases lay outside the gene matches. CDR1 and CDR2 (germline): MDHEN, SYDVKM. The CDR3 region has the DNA TGTGCCAGCAGTCAATCCGGGACAGGGGCGACAGATACGCAGTATTTT. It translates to CASSQSGTGATDTQYF.

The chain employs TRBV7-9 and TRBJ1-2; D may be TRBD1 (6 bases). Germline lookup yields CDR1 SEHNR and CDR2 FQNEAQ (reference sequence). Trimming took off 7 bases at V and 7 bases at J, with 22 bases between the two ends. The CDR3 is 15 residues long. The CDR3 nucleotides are TGTGCCAGCACCTCCTCGGGCAGGGGCCTTTCTGGCTACACCTTC. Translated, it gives CASTSSGRGLSGYTF.

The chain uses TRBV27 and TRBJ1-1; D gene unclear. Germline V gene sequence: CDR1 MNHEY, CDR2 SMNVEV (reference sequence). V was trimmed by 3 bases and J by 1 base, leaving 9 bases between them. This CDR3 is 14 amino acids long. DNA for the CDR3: TGTGCCAGCAGTTTCGACCGGGGGAACACTGAAGCTTTCTTT. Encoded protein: CASSFDRGNTEAFF.

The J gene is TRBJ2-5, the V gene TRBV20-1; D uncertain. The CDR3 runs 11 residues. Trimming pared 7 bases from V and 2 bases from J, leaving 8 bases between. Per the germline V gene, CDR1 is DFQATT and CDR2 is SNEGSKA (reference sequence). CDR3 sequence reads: CSGELQETQYF. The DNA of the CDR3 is TGCAGTGGTGAACTTCAAGAGACCCAGTACTTC.

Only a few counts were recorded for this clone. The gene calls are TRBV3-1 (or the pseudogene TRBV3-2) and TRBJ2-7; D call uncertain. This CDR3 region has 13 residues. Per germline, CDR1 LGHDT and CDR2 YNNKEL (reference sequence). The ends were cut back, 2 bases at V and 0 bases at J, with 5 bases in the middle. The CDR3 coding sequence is TGTGCCAGCAGCCAACGCTCCTCCTACGAGCAGTACTTC. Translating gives CASSQRSSYEQYF.